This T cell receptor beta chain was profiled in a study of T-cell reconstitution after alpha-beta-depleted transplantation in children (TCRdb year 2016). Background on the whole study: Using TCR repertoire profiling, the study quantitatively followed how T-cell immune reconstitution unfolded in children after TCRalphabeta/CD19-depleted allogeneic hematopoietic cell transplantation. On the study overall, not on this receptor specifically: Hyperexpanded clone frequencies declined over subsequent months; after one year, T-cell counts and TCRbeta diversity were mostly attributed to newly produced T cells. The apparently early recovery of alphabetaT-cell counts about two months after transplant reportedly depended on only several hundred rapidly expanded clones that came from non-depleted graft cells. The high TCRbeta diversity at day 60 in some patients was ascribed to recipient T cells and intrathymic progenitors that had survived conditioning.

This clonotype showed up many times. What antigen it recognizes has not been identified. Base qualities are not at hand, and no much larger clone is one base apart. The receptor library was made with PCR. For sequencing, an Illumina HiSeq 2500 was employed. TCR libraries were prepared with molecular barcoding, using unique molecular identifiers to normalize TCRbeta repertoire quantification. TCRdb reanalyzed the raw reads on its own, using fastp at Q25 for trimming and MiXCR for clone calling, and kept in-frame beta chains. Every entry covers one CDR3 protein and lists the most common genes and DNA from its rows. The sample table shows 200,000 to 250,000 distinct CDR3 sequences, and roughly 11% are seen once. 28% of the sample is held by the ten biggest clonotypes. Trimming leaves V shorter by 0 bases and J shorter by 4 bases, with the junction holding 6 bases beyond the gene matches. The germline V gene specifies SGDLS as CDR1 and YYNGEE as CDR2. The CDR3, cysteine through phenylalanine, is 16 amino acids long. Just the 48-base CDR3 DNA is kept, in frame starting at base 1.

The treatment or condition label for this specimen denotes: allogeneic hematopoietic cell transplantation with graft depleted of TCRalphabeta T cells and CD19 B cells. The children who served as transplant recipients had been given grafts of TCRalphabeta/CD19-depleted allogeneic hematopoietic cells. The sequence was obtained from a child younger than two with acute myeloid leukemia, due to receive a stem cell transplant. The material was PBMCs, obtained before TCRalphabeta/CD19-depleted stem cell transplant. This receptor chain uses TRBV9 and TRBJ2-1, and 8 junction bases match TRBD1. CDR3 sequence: CASSVAYRGKYNEQFF. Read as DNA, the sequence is TGTGCCAGCAGCGTAGCTTACAGGGGGAAGTACAATGAGCAGTTCTTC.